The entry that follows covers one TCR beta chain sequence. Its antigen is undetermined. Germline lookup yields CDR1 MNHEY and CDR2 SVGEGT. The CDR3 length is 13 residues. V was clipped by 6 bases and J by 3 bases; unmatched bases: 3. Assay: immunoSEQ multiplex PCR; the TCRdb copy retains only in-frame clones and omits some. This table holds 72,000 or so clones, roughly 90% found once. The data were taken from a study of T cell responses to AZD1222 COVID-19 vaccine. Study-wide results and limits: Only a handful of people who got AZD1222 tested seropositive at baseline. Across spike, vaccine-associated CD4 TCRs were found, dominant at 160-218 and 743-854. Repertoire sampling occurred only after the peak T cell response. White British people made up most donors, females outnumbered males, and clonal diversity was possibly underestimated.

This receptor was identified in an adult in good health. The specimen comprised peripheral blood, sampled on day 0 of AZD1222 vaccination. V and J are TRBV6-2 or TRBV6-3 and TRBJ1-2, with 8 bases matching TRBD1. DNA for the CDR3: TGTGCCAGCAGCTCACAGGGGGACTATGGCTACACCTTC. It is translated as CASSSQGDYGYTF.